These 5 T cell receptor beta chains originate from one sample sequenced in a study of blood T cell repertoires in COVID-19 (dated by TCRdb to 2020 to 2022). Libraries were prepared through the immunoSEQ multiplex PCR assay. TCRdb took over this immuneACCESS table, retaining in-frame rearrangements with V and J assigned. Such tables are incomplete; in checked studies, under half of the missing clones stem from an unresolved V gene, and the remainder is unexplained. This sample lists fewer than 500,000 clones; over 75% were detected once. The top ten constitute 0.95% to 1% of the sample. Sequenced: PBMCs or T cells enriched from blood (not recorded which). The receptors derive from a woman aged 25 to 45 with acute COVID-19.

V gene TRBV24-1 combines with J gene TRBJ1-5; D remains unclear. Trimming took off 5 bases at V and 5 bases at J, with 12 bases between the two ends. Germline V gene data show CDR1 as KGHDR and CDR2 as SFDVKD. The CDR3 is 14 amino acids. DNA of the CDR3: TGTGCCACCAGTGGGGTCTTCGGGGATCAGCCCCAGCATTTT. Protein product: CATSGVFGDQPQHF.

The V gene is TRBV5-5, the J gene TRBJ2-3; the D gene is possibly TRBD2 (6 bases). Trimming took off 4 bases at V and 2 bases at J, with 11 bases between the two ends. The germline V gene encodes CDR1 SGHKS and CDR2 YYEKEE (reference sequence). This CDR3 region has 14 residues. In DNA, the CDR3 is TGTGCCAGCAGCGAGGGACTTTTCACAGATACGCAGTATTTT. It specifies CASSEGLFTDTQYF.

The chain carries TRBV29-1 and TRBJ2-5; TRBD1 matches at 10 bases. Trimming at V came to 2 bases and at J to 4 bases, leaving 7 bases not matched to a gene. The germline gives CDR1 SQVTM, CDR2 ANQGSEA. The length of the CDR3 is 15 residues. Written as DNA, the CDR3 is TGCAGCGTTGAAATTGGGACAGGGGCTGGAGAGACCCAGTACTTC. Protein sequence: CSVEIGTGAGETQYF.

The gene calls are TRBV5-1 and TRBJ1-6; tentative D call: TRBD1 (6 bases). The CDR3 extends over 16 amino acids. V lost 3 bases and J lost 3, with 13 bases in between. CDR1 and CDR2 from the germline V gene are SGHRS and YFSETQ. Here the CDR3 DNA reads TGCGCCAGCAGCTCGGGGCCGGGACACTATAATTCACCCCTCCACTTT. Encoded protein: CASSSGPGHYNSPLHF.

This clone was found once. The gene calls are TRBV29-1 and TRBJ2-7; 7 bases align to TRBD1. The CDR3 extends over 13 amino acids. The J segment lost 1 base and the V segment lost 6 bases, leaving 6 bases of the junction unmatched. Germline-derived CDR1 and CDR2 are SQVTM and ANQGSEA. CDR3 nucleotide sequence: TGCAGCGTCTTACAGGGGCCATCCTACGAGCAGTACTTC. It yields the protein CSVLQGPSYEQYF.